This T cell receptor beta chain was found in a study of blood T cell repertoires in COVID-19. Study-level information: There were acute and convalescent COVID-19 samples, and they came from the United States, Italy and Spain. T cells, B-cell-depleted T cells, or PBMCs supplied cDNA or gDNA.

Participants, about 18 to 90 years old, spanned some 23 US areas. Cohort 3 donors were reported recovered after two negative PCRs, clearance, or symptom resolution. Method: immunoSEQ multiplex PCR; TCRdb's copy keeps in-frame clones and lacks some. The sample holds roughly 280,000 clones, approximately 92% seen once. Sequenced: PBMCs or T cells enriched from blood (not recorded which). The source of this sequence is a young woman who had recovered from COVID-19.

CDR3 protein: CASSQSGGPSTDTQYF. The CDR3 coding sequence is TGCGCCAGCAGCCAAAGCGGAGGTCCTAGCACAGATACGCAGTATTTT. The chain is built from TRBV4-1 and TRBJ2-3, with TRBD2 as a possible D gene (5 bases). The length of the CDR3 is 16 residues. V gave up 2 bases and J gave up 0 bases, with 12 bases separating them. Per the germline V gene, CDR1 is MGHRA and CDR2 is YSYEKL.